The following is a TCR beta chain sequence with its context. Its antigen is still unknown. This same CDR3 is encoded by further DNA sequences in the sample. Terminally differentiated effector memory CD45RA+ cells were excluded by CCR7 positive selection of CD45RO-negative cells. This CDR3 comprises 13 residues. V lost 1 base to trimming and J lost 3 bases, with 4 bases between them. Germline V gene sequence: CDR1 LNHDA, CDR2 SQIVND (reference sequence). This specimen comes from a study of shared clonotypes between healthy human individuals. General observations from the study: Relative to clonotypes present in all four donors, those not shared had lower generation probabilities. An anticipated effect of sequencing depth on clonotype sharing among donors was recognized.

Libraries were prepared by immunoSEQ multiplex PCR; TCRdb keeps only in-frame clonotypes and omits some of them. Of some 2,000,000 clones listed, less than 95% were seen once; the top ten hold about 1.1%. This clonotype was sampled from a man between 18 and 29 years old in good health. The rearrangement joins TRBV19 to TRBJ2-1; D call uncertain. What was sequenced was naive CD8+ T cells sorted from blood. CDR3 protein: CASSIGNYNEQFF. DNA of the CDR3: TGTGCCAGTAGTATAGGTAACTACAATGAGCAGTTCTTC.